Following are 27 T cell receptor beta chains from one sample sequenced in a study of cytomegalovirus exposure and HLA in healthy donors. The study ran its PCR with 60 Vbeta and 13 Jbeta primers. Profiling relied on immunoSEQ multiplex PCR, and the TCRdb table lists in-frame clones only, not all of them. Among 150,000 to 180,000 clones listed, approximately 80% were seen once. Source material: PBMCs. The receptor source for this set is a woman aged 40 to 55 in good health and CMV-seronegative.

This clone has a handful of counts. The chain couples TRBV5-1 to TRBJ1-6; D is ambiguous. CDR1 SGHRS and CDR2 YFSETQ come from the germline V gene. The germline V and J ends were trimmed by 0 bases and 5 bases, with 12 bases remaining between them. The CDR3 spans 16 residues. CDR3 protein: CASSLAVGTNNSPLHF. The CDR3 DNA is TGCGCCAGCAGCTTGGCGGTGGGCACCAATAATTCACCCCTCCACTTT. The full variable domain, its missing parts supplied by reference TRBV5-1 and TRBJ1-6, is KAGVTQTPRYLIKTRGQQVTLSCSPISGHRSVSWYQQTPGQGLQFLFEYFSETQRNKGNFPGRFSGRQFSNSRSEMNVSTLELGDSALYLCASSLAVGTNNSPLHFGNGTRLTVT.

This sequence joins TRBV6-5 and TRBJ2-1, with D possibly TRBD1 on 7 matching bases. The CDR3 runs to 15 residues. Germline loops: CDR1 MNHEY, CDR2 SVGAGI. V lost 5 bases and J lost 5, with 16 bases in between. The CDR3 coding sequence is TGTGCCAGCAGTACTGACAGGGCGGGACACAATGAGCAGTTCTTC. It codes for CASSTDRAGHNEQFF.

The chain joins TRBV6-6 to TRBJ1-3, with 7 bases that match TRBD1. V was pared by 8 bases and J by 0 bases, with 10 bases of the junction left unmatched. Germline CDR1 is MNHNY and CDR2 is SVGAGI (reference sequence). CDR3 length equals 16 residues. This chain's CDR3 is CASWDSSFRSGNTIYF. CDR3 nucleotides: TGTGCCAGCTGGGACAGTTCTTTCCGCTCTGGAAACACCATATATTTT.

This clone was seen a handful of times. The chain is built from TRBV5-1 and TRBJ2-5; D remains unclear. The CDR3 has 14 amino acids. V was cut by 1 base and J by 2 bases, with 9 bases left in between. CDR1 and CDR2 from the germline V gene are SGHRS and YFSETQ. The DNA for the CDR3 is TGCGCCAGCAGCTTGACAGTTCCTCAAGAGACCCAGTACTTC. Translating gives CASSLTVPQETQYF.

The chain is built from TRBV9 and TRBJ2-5, with 9 positions matching TRBD1. The CDR3 runs to 15 residues. Germline CDR1 reads SGDLS; CDR2 reads YYNGEE. V trimming: 4 bases; J trimming: 1 base; junction bases outside the gene matches: 5. CDR3 sequence: CASSTRTGVQETQYF. DNA of the CDR3: TGTGCCAGCAGCACACGGACAGGGGTCCAAGAGACCCAGTACTTC.

This clone occurred a few times. The chain uses TRBV6-1 and TRBJ1-2; no definite D call. Germline CDR1 is MNHNS and CDR2 is SASEGT. V gave up 3 bases and J gave up 5 bases, with 19 bases separating them. The CDR3 has 16 amino acids. For the CDR3, the DNA is TGTGCCAGCAGTGACGCCAGACTACAGAGGAGTTATGGCTACACCTTC. Encoded protein: CASSDARLQRSYGYTF.

The chain has TRBV7-8 and TRBJ1-2; 7 bases are shared with TRBD1. V trimming: 1 base; J trimming: 1 base; junction bases outside the gene matches: 9. Germline CDR1 is SGHVS and CDR2 is FQNEAQ. The CDR3 contains 17 residues. CDR3 in DNA: TGTGCCAGCAGCTTAGGGGGTACAGGGGCCCTTAACTATGGCTACACCTTC. Translated: CASSLGGTGALNYGYTF.

The CDR3: CASRGAGTTNEKLFF. The CDR3 bases are TGTGCCAGTAGGGGGGCAGGCACAACTAATGAAAAACTGTTTTTT. The chain has TRBV19 and TRBJ1-4; D is perhaps TRBD1 (6 bases). V lost 6 bases and J lost 0, with 11 bases in between. Germline lookup yields CDR1 LNHDA and CDR2 SQIVND (reference sequence). This CDR3 has 15 amino acids.

The V gene is TRBV13, the J gene TRBJ1-4, with a tentative D call TRBD1 (6 bases). Trimming removed 5 bases from V and 5 bases from J, with 12 bases in between. Germline V CDR1 and CDR2: PRHDT, FYEKMQ (reference sequence). The CDR3 consists of 14 residues. CDR3 sequence (DNA): TGTGCCAGCAGCCCTACAGGGTTAAATGAAAAACTGTTTTTT. Translation gives CASSPTGLNEKLFF.

The chain links TRBV27 to TRBJ1-3; 8 bases map to TRBD1. Germline V gene sequence: CDR1 MNHEY, CDR2 SMNVEV (reference sequence). This CDR3 has 15 amino acids. Unmatched junction bases numbered 5, after V lost 5 bases and J lost 2 bases. CDR3 nucleotide sequence: TGTGCCAGCAGTGCAACAGGGGGGACTGGAAACACCATATATTTT. Its translation is CASSATGGTGNTIYF.

The rearrangement uses TRBV6-5 and TRBJ2-7, with 10 bases aligning to TRBD1. Germline CDR1 MNHEY, CDR2 SVGAGI. V dropped 6 bases and J dropped 6; count of bases not matched to a gene: 5. The CDR3 spans 13 residues. The CDR3 reads CASSSRDRGEQYF. The CDR3 nucleotides read TGTGCCAGCAGCAGCCGGGACAGGGGCGAGCAGTACTTC.

The genes are TRBV9 and TRBJ2-3, with D perhaps TRBD2 (5 bases). The V and J ends lost 4 bases and 0 bases respectively, with 15 bases between them. The CDR3 contains 16 residues. In germline, CDR1 is SGDLS, CDR2 YYNGEE. The CDR3: CASSSEIGESTDTQYF. The CDR3 coding sequence is TGTGCCAGCAGCTCCGAGATCGGGGAAAGCACAGATACGCAGTATTTT.

A few counts support this clone. The J gene is TRBJ1-1, the V gene TRBV27; 7 bases are shared with TRBD1. Germline V gene sequence: CDR1 MNHEY, CDR2 SMNVEV (reference sequence). Trimming took 7 bases from V and 5 from J; bases not matched to a gene: 16. CDR3 length equals 16 residues. CDR3 DNA sequence: TGTGCCAGCATGACCATCCTCGAGGGGGCGAGGACTGAAGCTTTCTTT. Encoded protein: CASMTILEGARTEAFF.

The chain employs TRBV6-1 and TRBJ1-5, with D unresolved. The CDR3 covers 15 residues. Looked up from germline, CDR1 is MNHNS and CDR2 is SASEGT. Trimming left V 3 bases short and J 0 bases short, with 9 bases between. CDR3 sequence reads: CASSEGEYSNQPQHF. The CDR3 DNA follows: TGTGCCAGCAGTGAGGGCGAATATAGCAATCAGCCCCAGCATTTT.

V and J are TRBV4-1 and TRBJ2-1; TRBD2 agrees at 12 bases. The CDR3 has 16 amino acids. Germline loops: CDR1 MGHRA, CDR2 YSYEKL. V lost 0 bases and J lost 3; bases outside the gene matches: 0. This CDR3 reads CASSQETSGSYNEQFF. The DNA of the CDR3 is TGCGCCAGCAGCCAAGAGACTAGCGGGAGCTACAATGAGCAGTTCTTC.

The genes are TRBV5-1 and TRBJ2-5, with TRBD2 matching over 9 bases. Trimming cost V 4 bases and J 4 bases; bases outside gene matches: 5. The CDR3 is made up of 14 amino acids. The germline CDR1 and CDR2 sequences are SGHRS and YFSETQ. CDR3 nucleotide sequence: TGCGCCAGCAGCCCTGAGCGGGAGGTAGAGACCCAGTACTTC. It translates to CASSPEREVETQYF.

The rearrangement joins TRBV7-2 to TRBJ2-3; 10 bases agree with TRBD1. The CDR3 loop spans 16 amino acids. The germline V gene has CDR1 SGHTA and CDR2 FQGNSA. V was pared by 2 bases and J by 2 bases, with 4 bases of the junction left unmatched. The CDR3 here is CASSLQGQGNTDTQYF. CDR3 nucleotide sequence: TGTGCCAGCAGCTTACAGGGACAGGGGAACACAGATACGCAGTATTTT.

The V and J genes are TRBV7-9 and TRBJ2-1; TRBD1 aligns across 9 bases. The germline CDR1 and CDR2 sequences are SEHNR and FQNEAQ (reference sequence). The CDR3 is 16 amino acids. V shed 5 bases and J 7 bases; nucleotides not matched to a gene: 12. CDR3 in amino acids: CASSPTSGTGSNEQFF. CDR3 DNA sequence: TGTGCCAGCAGCCCCACCTCCGGGACAGGGTCGAATGAGCAGTTCTTC.

This clone is a singleton in its sample. V is TRBV10-3 and J is TRBJ1-1; D may be TRBD1 (6 bases). The length of the CDR3 is 19 residues. Per the germline V gene, CDR1 is ENHRY and CDR2 is SYGVKD. Deletions cut 1 base from V and 1 base from J, with 22 bases between. CDR3 region: CAISELLGLDSTGNTEAFF. In nucleotides, the CDR3 is TGTGCCATCAGTGAGTTGTTAGGTTTGGACAGTACGGGGAACACTGAAGCTTTCTTT.

The chain couples TRBV5-4 to TRBJ2-5, with 14 bases that match TRBD2. The germline V gene has CDR1 SGHNT and CDR2 YYREEE (reference sequence). J was trimmed by 5 bases and V by 2 bases; bases with no gene match: 5. The CDR3 spans 16 residues. The DNA for the CDR3 is TGTGCCAGCAGCTTCGGGACTAGCGGGGGTGGGGAGACCCAGTACTTC. It codes for CASSFGTSGGGETQYF.

The chain links TRBV6-5 to TRBJ1-2, with 10 positions matching TRBD1. Unmatched junction bases numbered 10, after V lost 5 bases and J lost 13 bases. From germline, CDR1 is MNHEY and CDR2 SVGAGI. The length of the CDR3 is 13 residues. CDR3 in amino acids: CASSTRTGGWFTF. The CDR3 DNA reads TGTGCCAGCAGTACCCGGACAGGGGGTTGGTTCACCTTC.

The genes are TRBV5-1 and TRBJ2-3, with 10 bases identical to TRBD2. This CDR3 is 16 amino acids long. The junction had 4 bases not matched to a gene; V was cut back by 0 bases and J by 3 bases. Per germline, CDR1 SGHRS and CDR2 YFSETQ. The CDR3 DNA reads TGCGCCAGCAGCTTGGGGCTAGCGGGAGAGACAGATACGCAGTATTTT. Residues: CASSLGLAGETDTQYF.

This chain connects TRBV6-1 to TRBJ1-2, with a weak D call TRBD1 (6 bases). Trimming left V 6 bases short and J 5 bases short, with 16 bases between. The germline V gene encodes CDR1 MNHNS and CDR2 SASEGT. This CDR3 is built from 14 residues. The CDR3 DNA follows: TGTGCCAGCAGAAACCCGACAGGCCGATATGGCTACACCTTC. Protein sequence: CASRNPTGRYGYTF.

The chain has TRBV6-5 and TRBJ2-5; the D gene is possibly TRBD1 (6 bases). The ends were cut back, 2 bases at V and 1 base at J, with 14 bases in the middle. This CDR3 is built from 16 residues. Germline loops: CDR1 MNHEY, CDR2 SVGAGI. CDR3 nucleotides: TGTGCCAGCAGTTACGCCGCCACAGGGATCCAAGAGACCCAGTACTTC. The encoded protein is CASSYAATGIQETQYF.

The chain combines TRBV30 with TRBJ2-3; no reliable D call. The CDR3 runs to 15 residues. The V gene's germline CDR1 is GTSNPN and CDR2 SVGIG (reference sequence). V lost 0 bases and J lost 2, with 12 bases in between. CDR3 loop: CAWSVRMTVTDTQYF. The CDR3 region has the DNA TGTGCCTGGAGTGTACGAATGACTGTCACAGATACGCAGTATTTT.

V gene TRBV19 combines with J gene TRBJ2-4; D is unclear. The CDR3 runs to 15 residues. V was cut by 1 base and J by 8 bases, with 15 bases left in between. Germline V CDR1 and CDR2: LNHDA, SQIVND (reference sequence). The CDR3 region is CASSIAQADWDIQYF. CDR3 nucleotide sequence: TGTGCCAGTAGTATAGCTCAGGCCGATTGGGACATTCAGTACTTC. The entire variable domain, with the rest obtained from reference TRBV19 and TRBJ2-4, is as follows: DGGITQSPKYLFRKEGQNVTLSCEQNLNHDAMYWYRQDPGQGLRLIYYSQIVNDFQKGDIAEGYSVSREKKESFPLTVTSAQKNPTAFYLCASSIAQADWDIQYFGAGTRLSVL.

The J gene is TRBJ1-4, the V gene TRBV5-8; the match to TRBD1 covers 9 bases. Germline CDR1 is SGHTS and CDR2 is YDEGEE. This CDR3 spans 15 amino acids. Trimming removed 4 bases from V and 8 bases from J; junction bases left unmatched: 9. The chain's CDR3 is CASSPGTGLGEKLFF. The DNA for the CDR3 is TGTGCCAGCAGCCCCGGGACAGGGTTGGGAGAAAAACTGTTTTTT.